A selection of T cell receptor beta chains follows, all from one sample in a study of Tregs in tolerant kidney transplant recipients. Sequencing used immunoSEQ multiplex PCR; TCRdb keeps in-frame clones, though not all of them. This sample has 90,000 or so clones, with more than 90% found just once. The sample was CD8+ T cells from blood. These receptors were collected from a human donor in good health. Each CDR3 is given with its conserved first and last residue. The order of the fields is J gene, clone size, D gene, V gene, CDR3 protein, CDR3 DNA. A D gene is named only where the DNA matches it firmly. Not all rows give a size; the values are once, few, many and, for expanded clones, a class.

>TRBJ2-3|.|.|TRBV7-8
CASSLAGLPIDTQYF
TGTGCCAGCAGCTTAGCGGGACTGCCGATAGATACGCAGTATTTT
>TRBJ2-1|.|TRBD2|TRBV27
CASRTSGSGNEQFF
TGTGCCAGCAGAACTAGCGGTTCAGGCAATGAGCAGTTCTTC
>TRBJ2-3|.|.|TRBV5-1
CASSLVRQKADTQYF
TGCGCCAGCAGCTTGGTCAGACAAAAAGCAGATACGCAGTATTTT
>TRBJ1-1|.|TRBD1|TRBV9
CASSETGTEAFF
TGTGCCAGCAGCGAGACAGGGACTGAAGCTTTCTTT
>TRBJ2-2|.|.|TRBV6-1
CASSEGDHTGELFF
TGTGCCAGCAGTGAAGGGGACCACACCGGGGAGCTGTTTTTT
>TRBJ2-1|.|TRBD2|TRBV27
CASSWTSGAWFNEQFF
TGTGCCAGCAGCTGGACTAGCGGGGCTTGGTTCAATGAGCAGTTCTTC
>TRBJ2-3|.|TRBD2|TRBV5-6
CASSFGGGGTDTQYF
TGTGCCAGCAGCTTTGGTGGGGGGGGCACAGATACGCAGTATTTT
>TRBJ2-7|.|TRBD2|TRBV6-5
CASSSFSGGYEQYF
TGTGCCAGCAGTTCCTTTAGCGGGGGTTACGAGCAGTACTTC
>TRBJ1-1|.|TRBD1|TRBV14
CASSHSGTGTFSTEAFF
TGTGCCAGCAGCCACTCCGGGACAGGGACTTTTAGCACTGAAGCTTTCTTT
>TRBJ2-7|few|.|TRBV6-1
CASSPLGGGSYEQYF
TGTGCCAGCAGCCCTTTAGGCGGCGGGTCCTACGAGCAGTACTTC
>TRBJ2-1|.|TRBD2|TRBV7-9
CASSQEGRETYNEQFF
TGTGCCAGCAGCCAAGAAGGGCGGGAGACTTACAATGAGCAGTTCTTC
>TRBJ2-5|.|.|TRBV19
CASSPSTGDLETQYF
TGTGCCAGTAGTCCGTCGACGGGGGATCTGGAGACCCAGTACTTC
>TRBJ2-7|once|.|TRBV13
CASTPPRGAYEQYF
TGTGCCAGCACTCCCCCTAGGGGGGCCTACGAGCAGTACTTC
>TRBJ1-1|.|.|TRBV7-9
CASSLGDGTGNTEAFF
TGTGCCAGCAGCTTGGGAGATGGGACGGGGAACACTGAAGCTTTCTTT
>TRBJ2-2|.|.|TRBV29-1
CSARFTGRYTGELFF
TGCAGCGCAAGGTTTACAGGGAGGTACACCGGGGAGCTGTTTTTT
>TRBJ1-1|.|.|TRBV7-8
CASSLGSLGQMNTEAFF
TGTGCCAGCAGCTTAGGGTCACTAGGACAGATGAACACTGAAGCTTTCTTT
>TRBJ2-3|.|.|TRBV29-1
CSVLSDGRTDTQYF
TGCAGCGTTCTATCCGACGGCCGCACAGATACGCAGTATTTT
>TRBJ1-5|many|TRBD1|TRBV27
CASSPGTDRDQPQHF
TGTGCCAGCAGTCCCGGGACAGATAGGGATCAGCCCCAGCATTTT
>TRBJ2-3|.|TRBD2|TRBV27
CASSYTSGVVMQYF
TGTGCCAGCAGTTATACTAGCGGGGTAGTAATGCAGTATTTT
>TRBJ2-5|.|TRBD1|TRBV7-8
CASSSPGTGKRGQETQYF
TGTGCCAGCAGCTCCCCCGGGACAGGGAAAAGGGGCCAAGAGACCCAGTACTTC
>TRBJ2-7|once|.|TRBV10-3
CAISALSLSSYEQYF
TGTGCCATCAGTGCGTTGAGCCTAAGCTCCTACGAGCAGTACTTC
>TRBJ2-1|.|.|TRBV27
CASKSKESYNEQFF
TGTGCCAGCAAGTCAAAGGAGTCCTACAATGAGCAGTTCTTC
>TRBJ2-2|.|.|TRBV6-5
CASSYSMGERTGELFF
TGTGCCAGCAGTTACTCAATGGGGGAGCGGACCGGGGAGCTGTTTTTT
>TRBJ1-5|.|.|TRBV27
CASSLSYGNQPQHF
TGTGCCAGCAGTTTATCGTATGGGAATCAGCCCCAGCATTTT
>TRBJ2-1|few|.|TRBV7-9
CASSLIHEQFF
TGTGCCAGCAGCTTAATCCATGAGCAGTTCTTC
>TRBJ1-1|.|TRBD1|TRBV13
CASSFLQGGTEAFF
TGTGCCAGCAGCTTTCTACAGGGGGGGACTGAAGCTTTCTTT
>TRBJ2-2|.|.|TRBV9
CASSVGVSGHLFF
TGTGCCAGCAGCGTAGGGGTTAGCGGTCACCTGTTTTTT
>TRBJ2-6|.|.|TRBV15
CATSRDGGSGANVLTF
TGTGCCACCAGCAGAGATGGGGGGTCTGGGGCCAACGTCCTGACTTTC
>TRBJ1-5|.|.|TRBV27
CASSFVGGNQPQHF
TGTGCCAGCAGTTTTGTTGGCGGCAATCAGCCCCAGCATTTT